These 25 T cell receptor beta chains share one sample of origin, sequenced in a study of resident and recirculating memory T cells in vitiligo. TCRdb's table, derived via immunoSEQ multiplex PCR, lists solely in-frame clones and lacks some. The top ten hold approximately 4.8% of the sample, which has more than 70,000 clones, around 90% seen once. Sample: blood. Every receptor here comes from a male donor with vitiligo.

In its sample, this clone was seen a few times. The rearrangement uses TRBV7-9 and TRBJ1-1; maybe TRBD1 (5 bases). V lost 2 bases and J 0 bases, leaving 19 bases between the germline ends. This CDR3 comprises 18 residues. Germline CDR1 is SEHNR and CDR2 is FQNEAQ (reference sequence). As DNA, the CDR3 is TGTGCCAGCAGCTTACCCCCCCAGAGGACAATAATGAACACTGAAGCTTTCTTT. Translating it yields CASSLPPQRTIMNTEAFF.

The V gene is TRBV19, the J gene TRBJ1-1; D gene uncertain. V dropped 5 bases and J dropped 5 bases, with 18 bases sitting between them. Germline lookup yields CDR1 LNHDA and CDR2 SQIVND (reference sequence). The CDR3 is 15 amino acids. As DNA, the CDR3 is TGTGCCAGTAGTCCCCGTCAGGTGCAGTTTACTGAAGCTTTCTTT. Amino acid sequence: CASSPRQVQFTEAFF.

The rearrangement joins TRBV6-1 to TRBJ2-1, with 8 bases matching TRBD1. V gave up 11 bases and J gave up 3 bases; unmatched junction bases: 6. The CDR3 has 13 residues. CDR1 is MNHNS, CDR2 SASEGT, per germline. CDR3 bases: TGTGCCTCCGGGACAGGATTCTACAATGAGCAGTTCTTC. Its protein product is CASGTGFYNEQFF.

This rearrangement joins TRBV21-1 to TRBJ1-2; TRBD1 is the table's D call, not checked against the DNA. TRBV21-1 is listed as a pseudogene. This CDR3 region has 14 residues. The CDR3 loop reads CASSKRGYYYGYTF. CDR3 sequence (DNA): TGTGCCAGCAGCAAAAGGGGTTACTACTATGGCTACACCTTC.

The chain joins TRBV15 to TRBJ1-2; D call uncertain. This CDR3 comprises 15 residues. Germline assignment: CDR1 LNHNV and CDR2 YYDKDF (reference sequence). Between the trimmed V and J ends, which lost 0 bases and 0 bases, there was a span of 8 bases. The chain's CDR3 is CATSRDLGPNYGYTF. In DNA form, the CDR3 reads TGTGCCACCAGCAGAGATCTAGGCCCTAACTATGGCTACACCTTC.

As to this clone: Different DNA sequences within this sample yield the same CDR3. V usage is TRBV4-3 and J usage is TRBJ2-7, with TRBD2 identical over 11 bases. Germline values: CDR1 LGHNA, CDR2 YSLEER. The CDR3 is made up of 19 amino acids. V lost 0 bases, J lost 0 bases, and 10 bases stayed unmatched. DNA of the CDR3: TGCGCCAGCAGCCAAGATTTCGGGGAGGGACTAGCGGCCTCCTACGAGCAGTACTTC. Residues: CASSQDFGEGLAASYEQYF.

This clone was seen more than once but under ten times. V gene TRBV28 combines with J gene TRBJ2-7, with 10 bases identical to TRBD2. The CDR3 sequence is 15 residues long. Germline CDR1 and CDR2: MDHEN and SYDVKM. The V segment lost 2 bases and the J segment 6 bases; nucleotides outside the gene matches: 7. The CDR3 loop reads CASSLKLAGRTEQYF. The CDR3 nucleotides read TGTGCCAGCAGTTTAAAACTAGCGGGGAGGACCGAGCAGTACTTC.

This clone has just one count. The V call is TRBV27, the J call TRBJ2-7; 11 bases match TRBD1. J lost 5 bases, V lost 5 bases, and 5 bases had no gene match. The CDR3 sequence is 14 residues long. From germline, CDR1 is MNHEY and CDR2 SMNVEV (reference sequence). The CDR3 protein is CASSPRTGGDEQYF. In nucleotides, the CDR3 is TGTGCCAGCAGTCCCCGGACAGGGGGCGACGAGCAGTACTTC.

The CDR3 sequence: CASSGTASTNEKLFF. CDR3 bases: TGTGCCAGTAGTGGGACAGCCTCAACTAATGAAAAACTGTTTTTT. The chain joins TRBV19 to TRBJ1-4, with TRBD1 identical over 7 bases. CDR1 is LNHDA, CDR2 SQIVND, per germline (reference sequence). This CDR3 is 15 amino acids long. V was pared by 5 bases and J by 0 bases, with 3 bases of the junction left unmatched.

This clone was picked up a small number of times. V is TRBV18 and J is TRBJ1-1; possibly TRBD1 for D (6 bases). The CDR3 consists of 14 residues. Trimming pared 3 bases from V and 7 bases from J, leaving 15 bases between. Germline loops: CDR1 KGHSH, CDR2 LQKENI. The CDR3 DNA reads TGTGCCAGCTCACCGCCTACTCGGACAGATGAAGCTTTCTTT. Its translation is CASSPPTRTDEAFF.

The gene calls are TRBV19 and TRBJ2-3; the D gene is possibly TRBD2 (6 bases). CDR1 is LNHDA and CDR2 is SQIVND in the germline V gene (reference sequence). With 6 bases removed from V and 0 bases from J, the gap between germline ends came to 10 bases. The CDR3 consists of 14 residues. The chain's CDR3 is CASSPLASTDTQYF. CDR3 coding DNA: TGTGCCAGTAGCCCCCTAGCGAGCACAGATACGCAGTATTTT.

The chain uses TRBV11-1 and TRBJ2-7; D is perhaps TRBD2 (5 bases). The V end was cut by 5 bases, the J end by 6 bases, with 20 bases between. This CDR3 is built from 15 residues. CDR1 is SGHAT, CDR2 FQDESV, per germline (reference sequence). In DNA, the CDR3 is TGTGCCAGCAGCATTCAGGACTCTAGGCTGGGCGAGCAGTACTTC. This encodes CASSIQDSRLGEQYF.

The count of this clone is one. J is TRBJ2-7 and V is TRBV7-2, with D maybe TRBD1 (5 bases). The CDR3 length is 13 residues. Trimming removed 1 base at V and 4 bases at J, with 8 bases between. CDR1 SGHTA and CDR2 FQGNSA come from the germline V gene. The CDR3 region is CASSLGQRYEQYF. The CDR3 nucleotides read TGTGCCAGCAGCTTAGGACAGCGATACGAGCAGTACTTC.

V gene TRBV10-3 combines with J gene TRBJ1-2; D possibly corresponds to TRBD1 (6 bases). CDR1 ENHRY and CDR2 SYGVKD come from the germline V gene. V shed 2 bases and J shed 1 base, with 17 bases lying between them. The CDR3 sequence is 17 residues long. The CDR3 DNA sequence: TGTGCCATCAGTGAGGCACTCCGCGGACAGAGTAACTATGGCTACACCTTC. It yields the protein CAISEALRGQSNYGYTF.

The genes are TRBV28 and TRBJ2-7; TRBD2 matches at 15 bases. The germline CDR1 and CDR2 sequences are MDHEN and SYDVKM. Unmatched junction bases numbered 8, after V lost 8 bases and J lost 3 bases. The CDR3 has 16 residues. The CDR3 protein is CASELGTSGRSYEQYF. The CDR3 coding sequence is TGTGCCAGCGAGTTGGGGACTAGCGGGAGGAGCTACGAGCAGTACTTC.

The CDR3 DNA follows: TGCAGCGTTGGACACTTCGGACAGTACAATGAGCAGTTCTTC. As protein: CSVGHFGQYNEQFF. The chain couples TRBV29-1 to TRBJ2-1, with D possibly being TRBD1 (6 bases). This CDR3 has 14 amino acids. With 4 bases removed from V and 4 bases from J, the gap between germline ends came to 14 bases. Germline V CDR1 and CDR2: SQVTM, ANQGSEA.

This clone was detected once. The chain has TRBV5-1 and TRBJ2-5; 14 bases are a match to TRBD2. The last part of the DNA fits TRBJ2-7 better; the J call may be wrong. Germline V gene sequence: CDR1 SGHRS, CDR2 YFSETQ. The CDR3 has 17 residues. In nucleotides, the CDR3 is TGCGCCAGCAGCTTGGAAGGACTAGCGGGAGGTTATCGCGAGCAGTACTTC. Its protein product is CASSLEGLAGGYREQYF.

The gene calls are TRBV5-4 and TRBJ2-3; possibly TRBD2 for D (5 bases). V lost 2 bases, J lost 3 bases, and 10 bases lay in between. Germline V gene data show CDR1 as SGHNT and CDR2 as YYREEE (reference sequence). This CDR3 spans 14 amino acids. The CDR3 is CASSFYGGTDTQYF. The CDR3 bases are TGTGCCAGCAGCTTTTACGGCGGGACAGATACGCAGTATTTT.

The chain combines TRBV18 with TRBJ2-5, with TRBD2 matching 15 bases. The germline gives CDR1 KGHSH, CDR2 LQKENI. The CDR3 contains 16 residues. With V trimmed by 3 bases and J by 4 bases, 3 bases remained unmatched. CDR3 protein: CASSPWTSGRAETQYF. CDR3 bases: TGTGCCAGCTCACCCTGGACTAGCGGGAGGGCAGAGACCCAGTACTTC.

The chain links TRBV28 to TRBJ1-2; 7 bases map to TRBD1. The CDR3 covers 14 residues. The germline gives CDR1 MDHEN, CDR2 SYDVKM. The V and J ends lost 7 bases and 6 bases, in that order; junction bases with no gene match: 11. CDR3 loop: CASTPGGLADGYTF. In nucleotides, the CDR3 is TGTGCCAGCACACCAGGGGGTCTTGCGGATGGCTACACCTTC.

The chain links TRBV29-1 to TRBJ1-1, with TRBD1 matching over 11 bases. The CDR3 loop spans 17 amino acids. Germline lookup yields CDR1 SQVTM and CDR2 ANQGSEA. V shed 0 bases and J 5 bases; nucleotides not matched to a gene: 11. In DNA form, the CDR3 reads TGCAGCGTTGAAGAGCCCCCCTGGACAGGGGGCGCGACTGAAGCTTTCTTT. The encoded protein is CSVEEPPWTGGATEAFF.

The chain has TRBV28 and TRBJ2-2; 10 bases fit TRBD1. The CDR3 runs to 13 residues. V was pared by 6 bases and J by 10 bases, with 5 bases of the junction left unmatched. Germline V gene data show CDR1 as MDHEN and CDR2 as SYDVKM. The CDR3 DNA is TGTGCCAGCAGGCGACAGGGGGCGAAGGAGCTGTTTTTT. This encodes CASRRQGAKELFF. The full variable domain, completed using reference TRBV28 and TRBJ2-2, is DVKVTQSSRYLVKRTGEKVFLECVQDMDHENMFWYRQDPGLGLRLIYFSYDVKMKEKGDIPEGYSVSREKKERFSLILESASTNQTSMYLCASRRQGAKELFFGEGSRLTVL.

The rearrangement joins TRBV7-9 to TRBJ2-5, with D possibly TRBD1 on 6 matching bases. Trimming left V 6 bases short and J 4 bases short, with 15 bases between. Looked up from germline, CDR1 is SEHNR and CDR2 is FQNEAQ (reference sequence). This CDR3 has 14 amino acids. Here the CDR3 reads CASRLGTPVETQYF. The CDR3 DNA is TGTGCCAGCAGGTTGGGGACACCCGTAGAGACCCAGTACTTC.

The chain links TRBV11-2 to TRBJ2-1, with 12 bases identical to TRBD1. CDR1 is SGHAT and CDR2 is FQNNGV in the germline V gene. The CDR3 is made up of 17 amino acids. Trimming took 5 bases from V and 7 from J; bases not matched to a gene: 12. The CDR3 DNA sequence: TGTGCCAGCAGCCTCCGAACCCCGGGACAGGGGGCGAATGAGCAGTTCTTC. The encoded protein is CASSLRTPGQGANEQFF.

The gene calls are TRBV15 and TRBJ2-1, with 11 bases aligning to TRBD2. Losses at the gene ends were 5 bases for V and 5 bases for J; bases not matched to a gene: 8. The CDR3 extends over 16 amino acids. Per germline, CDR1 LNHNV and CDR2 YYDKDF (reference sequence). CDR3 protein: CATSSSWGLADNEQFF. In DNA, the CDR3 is TGTGCCACCAGCTCCTCCTGGGGACTAGCGGACAATGAGCAGTTCTTC.